These 23 T cell receptor beta chains came from one sample sequenced in a study of blood T cell repertoires in COVID-19. Assay: immunoSEQ multiplex PCR; the TCRdb copy retains only in-frame clones and omits some. The sample lists 140,000 to 150,000 clones, around 89% occurring once. Sequencing was done on a sample of peripheral blood. The source of these receptors is a man aged 55 to 70 with active or convalescent COVID-19.

This clone was seen repeatedly, ten times or more. V and J are TRBV5-1 and TRBJ2-1; D gene ambiguous. V shed 0 bases and J shed 2 bases, with 6 bases lying between them. Germline-derived CDR1 and CDR2 are SGHRS and YFSETQ. The CDR3 sequence is 14 residues long. In nucleotides, the CDR3 is TGCGCCAGCAGCTTGGATTCAGCCTACAATGAGCAGTTCTTC. Residues: CASSLDSAYNEQFF.

The chain's CDR3 is CASSLGAGQAYEQYF. In nucleotides, the CDR3 is TGTGCCAGCAGCTTAGGGGCGGGACAGGCCTACGAGCAGTACTTC. The chain carries TRBV7-3 and TRBJ2-7, with 8 nucleotides matching TRBD1. This CDR3 region has 15 residues. The V segment lost 2 bases and the J segment 2 bases; nucleotides outside the gene matches: 5. CDR1 is SGHTA and CDR2 is FQGTGA in the germline V gene. Full variable domain (rest looked up from reference TRBV7-3 and TRBJ2-7): GAGVSQTPSNKVTEKGKYVELRCDPISGHTALYWYRQSLGQGPEFLIYFQGTGAADDSGLPNDRFFAVRPEGSVSTLKIQRTERGDSAVYLCASSLGAGQAYEQYFGPGTRLTVT.

The chain has TRBV6-5 and TRBJ1-2, with TRBD1 identical over 10 bases. Germline V gene lookup returns CDR1 MNHEY and CDR2 SVGAGI. This CDR3 has 16 amino acids. After removal of 0 bases from V and 4 bases from J, the junction contained 5 bases not matched to a gene. The CDR3 nucleotides are TGTGCCAGCAGTTACTCGAGGACAGGGGGAGGCTATGGCTACACCTTC. Translating it yields CASSYSRTGGGYGYTF.

In nucleotides, the CDR3 is TGTGCCAGCAGTCCAAGTGACAGGTTAGGGGGCTACACCTTC. Its translation: CASSPSDRLGGYTF. The rearrangement uses TRBV28 and TRBJ1-2; perhaps TRBD1 as D (6 bases). Germline CDR1 and CDR2: MDHEN and SYDVKM. V was clipped by 5 bases and J by 8 bases, with 18 bases between them. There are 14 residues in the CDR3.

The chain carries TRBV28 and TRBJ1-6, with D tentatively TRBD1 (6 bases). Trimming pared 6 bases from V and 9 bases from J, leaving 12 bases between. The germline gives CDR1 MDHEN, CDR2 SYDVKM. The CDR3 consists of 13 residues. The CDR3 nucleotides are TGTGCCAGCAGACCAGGGGCGATTTCACCCCTCCACTTT. This encodes CASRPGAISPLHF.

The chain has TRBV7-3 and TRBJ1-1; 7 bases line up with TRBD1. V gave up 2 bases and J gave up 7 bases; unmatched junction bases: 1. CDR1 and CDR2 from the germline V gene are SGHTA and FQGTGA. CDR3 length: 12 residues. The CDR3 protein is CASSLGDSEAFF. The DNA for the CDR3 is TGTGCCAGCAGCTTAGGGGACAGTGAAGCTTTCTTT.

The V and J genes are TRBV6-5 and TRBJ1-5, with 9 bases that match TRBD1. V was clipped by 7 bases and J by 2 bases; unmatched bases: 6. The CDR3 sequence is 15 residues long. CDR1 is MNHEY and CDR2 is SVGAGI in the germline V gene. The CDR3 sequence: CASKQGAWGNQPQHF. In DNA form, the CDR3 reads TGTGCCAGCAAACAGGGGGCATGGGGCAATCAGCCCCAGCATTTT.

The count of this clone is one. This chain joins TRBV11-3 and TRBJ2-5; 14 bases fit TRBD2. In germline, CDR1 is SGHNT, CDR2 YENEEA. V lost 5 bases and J lost 5; bases outside the gene matches: 7. This CDR3 is 16 amino acids long. CDR3 DNA: TGTGCCAGCAGCCTTGGGACTAGCGGGAGTACGGAGACCCAGTACTTC. Protein sequence: CASSLGTSGSTETQYF.

The chain uses TRBV6-5 and TRBJ2-7; TRBD1 might be the D (7 bases). V was clipped by 6 bases and J by 5 bases, with 14 bases between them. The CDR3 sequence is 13 residues long. CDR1 and CDR2 (germline): MNHEY, SVGAGI. The CDR3 is CASRGGGINEQYF. The CDR3 DNA follows: TGTGCCAGCAGAGGGGGCGGGATCAACGAGCAGTACTTC.

This chain connects TRBV3-1 (or the pseudogene TRBV3-2) to TRBJ1-1; weak D call: TRBD1 (6 bases). This CDR3 is built from 16 residues. Germline CDR1 reads LGHDT; CDR2 reads YNNKEL (reference sequence). V was cut by 3 bases and J by 0 bases, with 14 bases left in between. The CDR3 sequence: CASSQPPGDLNTEAFF. The CDR3, as DNA: TGTGCCAGCAGCCAGCCCCCAGGGGACCTGAACACTGAAGCTTTCTTT.

The chain links TRBV30 to TRBJ2-1; TRBD2 matches 10 bases. Germline V gives CDR1 GTSNPN, CDR2 SVGIG (reference sequence). Germline trimming cut 0 bases from V and 1 base from J; bases unmatched to any gene: 9. The CDR3 totals 18 residues. This CDR3 is CAWSVPSGSLSSYNEQFF. The CDR3 nucleotides are TGTGCCTGGAGTGTCCCTAGCGGGAGCCTCTCATCCTACAATGAGCAGTTCTTC.

The chain uses TRBV5-1 and TRBJ2-2, with a tentative D call TRBD1 (6 bases). The CDR3 extends over 17 amino acids. Trimming shortened V by 4 bases and J by 0 bases, and 16 bases separated the two germline ends. CDR1 is SGHRS and CDR2 is YFSETQ in the germline V gene. The CDR3, as DNA: TGCGCCAGCAGCCGAACAGGGATTTTATCGAACACCGGGGAGCTGTTTTTT. This codes for CASSRTGILSNTGELFF.

This chain links TRBV4-1 with TRBJ2-2; 8 nucleotides line up with TRBD2. This CDR3 spans 17 amino acids. Trimming at V came to 2 bases and at J to 4 bases, leaving 9 bases not matched to a gene. CDR1 is MGHRA, CDR2 YSYEKL, per germline. Here the CDR3 DNA reads TGCGCCAGCAGCCAAATGAGACTAGCGAGTGGCACCGGGGAGCTGTTTTTT. Protein sequence: CASSQMRLASGTGELFF.

In its sample, this clone was seen once. Mismatch with germline at one junction end may stem from a read error. V and J are TRBV7-9 and TRBJ2-5, with a possible D match to TRBD1 (6 bases). The CDR3 is 12 residues long. The germline gives CDR1 SEHNR, CDR2 FQNEAQ (reference sequence). CDR3 nucleotide sequence: TGTGCCAGCAGCCAGGGACAAGGGACCCAGTACTTC. Protein sequence: CASSQGQGTQYF.

V usage is TRBV6-2 or TRBV6-3 and J usage is TRBJ1-5, with 10 bases identical to TRBD1. The CDR3 is 16 residues long. Germline CDR1 is MNHEY and CDR2 is SVGEGT. Unmatched junction bases numbered 4, after V lost 0 bases and J lost 5 bases. Written as DNA, the CDR3 is TGTGCCAGCAGTTACTCCGGACAGGGGGGGGATCAGCCCCAGCATTTT. Residues: CASSYSGQGGDQPQHF.

The V call is TRBV28, the J call TRBJ2-5, with D possibly TRBD2 on 6 matching bases. This CDR3 spans 16 amino acids. V lost 2 bases and J 1 base, leaving 14 bases between the germline ends. Looked up from germline, CDR1 is MDHEN and CDR2 is SYDVKM. CDR3 DNA: TGTGCCAGCAGTTTAGGTGGGGGAGCGGGCCAAGAGACCCAGTACTTC. Residues: CASSLGGGAGQETQYF.

The chain carries TRBV7-2 and TRBJ2-5; D is undetermined. From germline, CDR1 is SGHTA and CDR2 FQGNSA. Between the trimmed V and J ends, which lost 1 base and 5 bases, there was a span of 14 bases. The CDR3 is made up of 15 amino acids. The CDR3: CASSLDTNFGETQYF. The DNA of the CDR3 is TGTGCCAGCAGCTTAGACACCAACTTCGGGGAGACCCAGTACTTC.

This clone was seen a few times. CDR3 sequence (DNA): TGCGCCAGCAGCCAAGATAGGGGGGGAGGGCTCCGCTACGAGCAGTACTTC. This encodes CASSQDRGGGLRYEQYF. The chain links TRBV4-1 to TRBJ2-7; tentatively, D is TRBD2 (7 bases). The germline V gene has CDR1 MGHRA and CDR2 YSYEKL. The CDR3 runs 17 residues. V was pared by 0 bases and J by 3 bases, with 18 bases between.

The V gene is TRBV7-2, the J gene TRBJ1-2; no definite D call. Germline V gene data show CDR1 as SGHTA and CDR2 as FQGNSA. V lost 1 base, J lost 0 bases, and 15 bases lay in between. The CDR3 has 17 amino acids. The CDR3 sequence is CASSLGPAGLANYGYTF. CDR3 sequence (DNA): TGTGCCAGCAGCTTAGGCCCCGCCGGACTAGCTAACTATGGCTACACCTTC.

V usage is TRBV2 and J usage is TRBJ1-2; D is perhaps TRBD1 (5 bases). Trimming removed 1 base at V and 7 bases at J, with 16 bases between. The CDR3 covers 15 residues. From germline, CDR1 is SNHLY and CDR2 FYNNEI. The CDR3 coding sequence is TGTGCCAGCAGTGAAGGGACACCACTAAGGGGTGGCTACACCTTC. Its protein product is CASSEGTPLRGGYTF.

This sequence joins TRBV6-6 and TRBJ2-5; 7 bases line up with TRBD2. Trimming at V came to 7 bases and at J to 2 bases, leaving 13 bases not matched to a gene. CDR3 length: 16 residues. Germline V gives CDR1 MNHNY, CDR2 SVGAGI (reference sequence). The CDR3 loop is CASTSPLAGAQETQYF. Written as DNA, the CDR3 is TGTGCCAGCACCTCCCCCCTGGCGGGAGCACAAGAGACCCAGTACTTC.

V usage is TRBV10-3 and J usage is TRBJ2-3; perhaps TRBD2 as D (7 bases). V lost 7 bases and J 5 bases, leaving 22 bases between the germline ends. Germline CDR1 and CDR2: ENHRY and SYGVKD. The CDR3 spans 16 residues. CDR3 sequence: CAIKTILGGGRDTQYF. CDR3 sequence (DNA): TGTGCCATCAAAACCATTCTAGGGGGGGGCAGAGATACGCAGTATTTT.

This chain joins TRBV18 and TRBJ2-1, with D perhaps TRBD1 (5 bases). Trimming removed 6 bases at V and 2 bases at J, with 14 bases between. The CDR3 consists of 15 residues. Germline V gene sequence: CDR1 KGHSH, CDR2 LQKENI. The CDR3 DNA is TGTGCCAGCTCGTCGATTACAGGCCCCTACAATGAGCAGTTCTTC. This gives the protein CASSSITGPYNEQFF.